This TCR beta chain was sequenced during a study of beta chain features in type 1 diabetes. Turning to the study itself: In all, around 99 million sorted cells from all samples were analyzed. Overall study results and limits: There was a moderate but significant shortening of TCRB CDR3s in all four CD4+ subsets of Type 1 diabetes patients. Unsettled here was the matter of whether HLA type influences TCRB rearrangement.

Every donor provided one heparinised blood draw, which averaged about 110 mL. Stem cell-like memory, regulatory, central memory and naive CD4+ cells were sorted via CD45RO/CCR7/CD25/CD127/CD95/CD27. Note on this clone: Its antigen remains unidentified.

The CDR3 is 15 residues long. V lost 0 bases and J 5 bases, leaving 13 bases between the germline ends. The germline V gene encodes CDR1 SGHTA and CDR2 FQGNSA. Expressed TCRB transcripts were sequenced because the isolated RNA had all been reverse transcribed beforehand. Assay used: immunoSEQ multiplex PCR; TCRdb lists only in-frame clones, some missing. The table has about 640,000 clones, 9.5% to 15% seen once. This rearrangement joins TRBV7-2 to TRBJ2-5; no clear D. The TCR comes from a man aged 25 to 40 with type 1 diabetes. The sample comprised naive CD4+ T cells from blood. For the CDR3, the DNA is TGTGCCAGCAGCTTAGCGCGTGGAAGTTTCGAGACCCAGTACTTC. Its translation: CASSLARGSFETQYF.